This note documents a single T cell receptor beta chain sequence. These data come from a study of OX40 agonist ivuxolimab in advanced cancers. Study details: Patients' therapy was ivuxolimab, an antibody that acts as an agonist of OX40 (CD134).

Profiling relied on immunoSEQ multiplex PCR, and the TCRdb table lists in-frame clones only, not all of them. The table shows tens of thousands of clones, with around 90% occurring only once. The CDR3 loop spans 14 amino acids. The germline V gene has CDR1 SEHNR and CDR2 FQNEAQ (reference sequence). V gave up 2 bases and J gave up 5 bases, with 12 bases separating them. Systemic immunosuppression or a history of autoimmune disease excluded patients. The TCR sequence derives from an adult with an advanced solid tumor such as melanoma, head and neck, liver or kidney cancer. The sample here was CD4+ or CD8+ T cells sorted from blood, taken in a trial of the OX40 agonist ivuxolimab. The chain uses TRBV7-9 and TRBJ1-1, with unresolved D. The CDR3 loop reads CASSLPLGRTEAFF. The CDR3 nucleotides read TGTGCCAGCAGCTTACCCTTGGGAAGGACTGAAGCTTTCTTT.